The entry below gives a single TCR beta chain sequence along with its context. Its target is not known. The data originate from a study of long-term antiretroviral therapy in people with HIV. Across the study: The study's earliest collections predate the 2015 immediate-ART recommendation by about a decade.

Trimming took 4 bases from V and 5 from J; bases not matched to a gene: 3. This CDR3 has 15 amino acids. The germline V gene has CDR1 MGHRA and CDR2 YSYEKL. There was at least one pre-ART PBMC sample for each donor, plus at least two post-ART PBMC samples. Assay version v3.0 of immunoSEQ was used, and it was run at survey level. Sequencing was intended to reach about 40,000-50,000 T-cell genomes per sample. Some clones are missing from TCRdb's copy, which holds only in-frame ones; the method was immunoSEQ multiplex PCR. The table includes about 29,000 clones, around 87% detected once. Study findings and constraints: There were no data on ART adherence, viral resistance or therapy changes, a gap that limits inferences about post-ART repertoire changes.

Sequences were derived from unsorted PBMCs, sampled 0.5 years after starting antiretroviral therapy. The receptor comes from a woman aged 18-29 years with HIV. The chain combines TRBV4-1 with TRBJ2-7; TRBD2 agrees at 15 bases. The CDR3 region has the DNA TGCGCCAGCAGCCTGGGACTAGCGGGAGGAGACGAGCAGTACTTC. This sequence encodes CASSLGLAGGDEQYF.